These 28 T cell receptor beta chains share one sample of origin, sequenced in a study of cytomegalovirus exposure and HLA in healthy donors. Researchers ran the PCR with 60 Vbeta and 13 Jbeta primers. The data were produced by immunoSEQ multiplex PCR, yet TCRdb's version contains in-frame clones alone and is incomplete. The profile shows some 75,000 clones, 60% to 85% of them singletons. The sequenced material came from PBMCs. The source is a man younger than 35 in good health and CMV-seropositive.

This clone was detected only a few times. This rearrangement joins TRBV6-6 to TRBJ1-1; D call uncertain. V was clipped by 2 bases and J by 3 bases, with 7 bases between them. CDR1 is MNHNY, CDR2 SVGAGI, per germline (reference sequence). The CDR3 is 13 amino acids. CDR3 DNA sequence: TGTGCCAGCAGTTACCCGGACTACACTGAAGCTTTCTTT. Translating gives CASSYPDYTEAFF.

This clone was seen once. This chain joins TRBV28 and TRBJ2-1; 8 positions agree with TRBD1. This CDR3 has 13 residues. Trimming at V came to 5 bases and at J to 7 bases, leaving 4 bases not matched to a gene. Germline V gives CDR1 MDHEN, CDR2 SYDVKM. This chain's CDR3 is CASSPGQGNEQFF. CDR3 DNA: TGTGCCAGCAGTCCTGGACAGGGAAATGAGCAGTTCTTC.

With respect to this clone: The same CDR3 can be traced to other DNA sequences in this sample. This chain links TRBV20-1 with TRBJ2-7; TRBD1 might be the D (5 bases). Germline lookup yields CDR1 DFQATT and CDR2 SNEGSKA (reference sequence). CDR3 length equals 11 residues. V lost 6 bases, J lost 4 bases, and 10 bases lay in between. The CDR3 is CSALDIYEQYF. CDR3 nucleotide sequence: TGCAGTGCCCTGGACATTTACGAGCAGTACTTC.

V and J are TRBV6-1 and TRBJ1-2; 8 positions agree with TRBD1. The length of the CDR3 is 16 residues. The V and J ends lost 3 bases and 4 bases, in that order; junction bases with no gene match: 10. CDR1 is MNHNS, CDR2 SASEGT, per germline. CDR3 in amino acids: CASSERQGPPFYGYTF. As DNA, the CDR3 is TGTGCCAGCAGTGAGCGACAGGGGCCTCCCTTCTATGGCTACACCTTC.

This clone has only one observation. This chain joins TRBV4-1 and TRBJ2-1, with 10 bases identical to TRBD2. Germline CDR1 and CDR2: MGHRA and YSYEKL. Germline trimming cut 2 bases from V and 6 bases from J; bases unmatched to any gene: 10. The CDR3 has 17 residues. CDR3 sequence: CASSQHPLAGKPNEQFF. DNA for the CDR3: TGCGCCAGCAGCCAACACCCACTAGCGGGAAAACCCAATGAGCAGTTCTTC.

The chain couples TRBV5-1 to TRBJ2-7; 9 bases agree with TRBD2. The J segment lost 0 bases and the V segment lost 5 bases, leaving 9 bases of the junction unmatched. In germline, CDR1 is SGHRS, CDR2 YFSETQ. The CDR3 extends over 16 amino acids. The CDR3 protein is CASRPPLAGTSYEQYF. In DNA, the CDR3 is TGCGCCAGCAGGCCTCCCCTAGCGGGGACCTCCTACGAGCAGTACTTC.

This chain joins TRBV5-1 and TRBJ2-7, with TRBD2 matching 7 bases. J gave up 3 bases and V 2 bases, and 8 bases lay outside the gene matches. The CDR3 has 15 amino acids. In germline, CDR1 is SGHRS, CDR2 YFSETQ. The CDR3 is CASSFTQTSDYEQYF. In nucleotides, the CDR3 is TGCGCCAGCAGCTTCACCCAAACTAGCGACTACGAGCAGTACTTC.

This clone was seen only once. The V and J genes are TRBV18 and TRBJ2-3; D gene unclear. There are 13 residues in the CDR3. CDR1 and CDR2 from the germline V gene are KGHSH and LQKENI. V lost 4 bases to trimming and J lost 3 bases, with 8 bases between them. CDR3 coding DNA: TGTGCCAGCTCACGGCTAGTGACAGATACGCAGTATTTT. Protein sequence: CASSRLVTDTQYF.

Written as DNA, the CDR3 is TGTGCCAGAAAACAGGACAGGGTAACCTCTGGGGCCAACGTCCTGACTTTC. It yields the protein CARKQDRVTSGANVLTF. This sequence joins TRBV2 and TRBJ2-6; 8 bases fit TRBD1. J lost 0 bases, V lost 9 bases, and 10 bases had no gene match. This CDR3 has 17 amino acids. Per the germline V gene, CDR1 is SNHLY and CDR2 is FYNNEI.

This chain connects TRBV28 to TRBJ2-5, with 13 bases aligning to TRBD2. Germline trimming cut 4 bases from V and 3 bases from J; bases unmatched to any gene: 2. CDR3 size: 15 residues. Germline lookup yields CDR1 MDHEN and CDR2 SYDVKM. The CDR3 DNA reads TGTGCCAGCAGTTACGGACTAGCGGGAGAAGAGACCCAGTACTTC. Amino acid sequence: CASSYGLAGEETQYF.

The chain employs TRBV4-1 and TRBJ1-1; 10 nucleotides line up with TRBD1. Germline assignment: CDR1 MGHRA and CDR2 YSYEKL. V shed 4 bases, J shed 4 bases, and the junction held 6 bases outside the gene matches. This CDR3 has 15 amino acids. The CDR3 spells CASSPPGQGFTEAFF. CDR3 coding DNA: TGCGCCAGCAGCCCCCCGGGACAGGGGTTCACTGAAGCTTTCTTT.

This chain connects TRBV13 to TRBJ1-1; 7 bases line up with TRBD1. The CDR3 has 15 amino acids. Germline lookup yields CDR1 PRHDT and CDR2 FYEKMQ (reference sequence). Unmatched junction bases numbered 10, after V lost 4 bases and J lost 5 bases. CDR3 amino acids: CASSSGDSWGTEAFF. CDR3 nucleotide sequence: TGTGCCAGCAGCTCCGGGGACAGTTGGGGGACTGAAGCTTTCTTT.

In nucleotides, the CDR3 is TGTGCTAACTACCAACCTCCTATAGCGGCCGAGAAGCAGTTCTTC. Protein: CANYQPPIAAEKQFF. The rearrangement joins TRBV12-5 to TRBJ2-1; D is perhaps TRBD2 (6 bases). CDR3 length: 15 residues. Per germline, CDR1 LGHNT and CDR2 FRNRAP. V gave up 10 bases and J gave up 11 bases, with 27 bases separating them.

This chain joins TRBV11-2 and TRBJ2-5; TRBD2 matches at 10 bases. The CDR3 is 16 residues long. Per germline, CDR1 SGHAT and CDR2 FQNNGV. Trimming removed 3 bases from V and 4 bases from J; junction bases left unmatched: 8. The CDR3 coding sequence is TGTGCCAGCAGCTTTAACAGCGGGAGGGCCAGAGAGACCCAGTACTTC. This sequence encodes CASSFNSGRARETQYF.

This rearrangement joins TRBV21-1 to TRBJ1-1; the DNA was not compared with TRBD1, the D call given in the table. TRBV21-1 is a documented pseudogene. CDR3 length equals 15 residues. The CDR3 DNA is TGTGCCAGCAGCCAGAGACAGGGCGGGAACACTGAAGCTTTCTTT. Translation gives CASSQRQGGNTEAFF.

The chain has TRBV14 and TRBJ1-1, with TRBD1 matching 8 bases. The germline gives CDR1 SGHDN, CDR2 FVKESK. V dropped 4 bases and J dropped 4; count of bases not matched to a gene: 8. This CDR3 contains 15 residues. Written as DNA, the CDR3 is TGTGCCAGCAGCCGCAGGGGGCTCGGTGGCACTGAAGCTTTCTTT. It encodes CASSRRGLGGTEAFF.

The J gene is TRBJ1-5, the V gene TRBV6-1; D might be TRBD1 (5 bases). The V and J ends lost 2 bases and 7 bases respectively, with 12 bases between them. Per germline, CDR1 MNHNS and CDR2 SASEGT. The CDR3 is made up of 14 amino acids. The CDR3 reads CASSELGPVQPQHF. CDR3 coding DNA: TGTGCCAGCAGTGAATTGGGGCCAGTGCAGCCCCAGCATTTT.

The rearrangement joins TRBV18 to TRBJ2-3, with 8 bases lining up with TRBD2. The CDR3 consists of 15 residues. Germline trimming cut 8 bases from V and 1 base from J; bases unmatched to any gene: 8. Looked up from germline, CDR1 is KGHSH and CDR2 is LQKENI. In DNA form, the CDR3 reads TGTGCCAGCACGACGGAGCGGGAGCGCACAGATACGCAGTATTTT. Its protein is CASTTERERTDTQYF.

The chain links TRBV6-5 to TRBJ2-7; 7 positions agree with TRBD1. The CDR3 loop spans 13 amino acids. Germline CDR1 MNHEY, CDR2 SVGAGI. Germline trimming cut 8 bases from V and 1 base from J; bases unmatched to any gene: 5. CDR3 nucleotide sequence: TGTGCCAGCGGCCCGACAGGGTCCTACGAGCAGTACTTC. It translates to CASGPTGSYEQYF.

The chain combines TRBV14 with TRBJ2-1; 13 bases align to TRBD2. V shed 4 bases and J 6 bases; nucleotides not matched to a gene: 3. Germline CDR1 reads SGHDN; CDR2 reads FVKESK. This CDR3 contains 15 residues. The CDR3 DNA reads TGTGCCAGCAGCCGGGGACTAGCGGGAACCAATGAGCAGTTCTTC. Translating gives CASSRGLAGTNEQFF.

The chain joins TRBV5-1 to TRBJ2-1, with 10 bases matching TRBD1. The CDR3 runs to 16 residues. CDR1 is SGHRS and CDR2 is YFSETQ in the germline V gene. V lost 1 base, J lost 7 bases, and 8 bases stayed unmatched. This CDR3 is CASSLFSTGGLNEQFF. CDR3 in DNA: TGCGCCAGCAGCTTGTTCTCGACAGGGGGCTTAAATGAGCAGTTCTTC.

The CDR3 DNA is TGTGCCGCGGGACAGGGCAGCCACGAGCAGTACTTC. It yields the protein CAAGQGSHEQYF. The chain couples TRBV5-6 to TRBJ2-7; TRBD1 matches at 9 bases. With 10 bases clipped from V and 5 bases from J, the junction kept 7 bases outside the gene matches. The CDR3 is 12 amino acids. Germline CDR1 SGHDT, CDR2 YYEEEE.

This rearrangement joins TRBV19 to TRBJ2-5, with TRBD2 as a possible D gene (5 bases). CDR3 length: 13 residues. V was pared by 4 bases and J by 4 bases, with 10 bases between. Germline loops: CDR1 LNHDA, CDR2 SQIVND (reference sequence). CDR3 sequence reads: CASSTSSRETQYF. The CDR3 DNA follows: TGTGCCAGTAGTACTTCTAGCAGAGAGACCCAGTACTTC.

The rearrangement links TRBV6-1 to TRBJ2-3; perhaps TRBD1 as D (6 bases). Germline values: CDR1 MNHNS, CDR2 SASEGT. CDR3 length equals 13 residues. V lost 1 base and J 10 bases, leaving 12 bases between the germline ends. The CDR3 here is CASSEVLQGPQYF. The CDR3 region has the DNA TGTGCCAGCAGTGAAGTACTGCAGGGGCCGCAGTATTTT.

V usage is TRBV5-8 and J usage is TRBJ2-5, with D tentatively TRBD1 (6 bases). Trimming removed 0 bases from V and 5 bases from J, with 11 bases in between. Per the germline V gene, CDR1 is SGHTS and CDR2 is YDEGEE. This CDR3 region has 14 residues. DNA of the CDR3: TGTGCCAGCAGCTTGGCCATAGACAGGGAGACCCAGTACTTC. Its protein product is CASSLAIDRETQYF. The whole variable domain, remainder taken from reference TRBV5-8 and TRBJ2-5, is EAGVTQSPTHLIKTRGQQATLRCSPISGHTSVYWYQQALGLGLQFLLWYDEGEERNRGNFPPRFSGRQFPNYSSELNVNALELEDSALYLCASSLAIDRETQYFGPGTRLLVL.

The chain recombines TRBV7-6 with TRBJ2-3, with D perhaps TRBD1 (6 bases). The CDR3 is 15 amino acids. Germline assignment: CDR1 SGHVS and CDR2 FNYEAQ. Trimming removed 4 bases at V and 2 bases at J, with 13 bases between. DNA for the CDR3: TGTGCCAGCAGCTACCGACAGGAGTCCACAGATACGCAGTATTTT. It codes for CASSYRQESTDTQYF.

The gene calls are TRBV10-3 and TRBJ1-5, with 8 bases lining up with TRBD1. Germline V gene sequence: CDR1 ENHRY, CDR2 SYGVKD. The CDR3 sequence is 16 residues long. Germline trimming cut 6 bases from V and 1 base from J; bases unmatched to any gene: 8. CDR3 residues: CAISQDRAGSNQPQHF. Here the CDR3 DNA reads TGTGCCATCAGCCAGGACAGGGCGGGAAGCAATCAGCCCCAGCATTTT.

This clone was counted a single time. The V gene is TRBV7-8, the J gene TRBJ2-5; 13 bases agree with TRBD2. Germline V gene data show CDR1 as SGHVS and CDR2 as FQNEAQ. CDR3 length equals 16 residues. Trimming cost V 10 bases and J 3 bases; bases outside gene matches: 11. In DNA form, the CDR3 reads TGTGCCATCGGGACTAGCGGGACCTGGGGGGAAGAGACCCAGTACTTC. Translating gives CAIGTSGTWGEETQYF.